This record covers a single TCR beta chain. Antigen: not known. These data come from a study of T cells expressing NK-cell markers. Study-wide results and limits: In a handful of donors, dominant clonotypes made up about 25-65% of CD3+CD56-NKG2C+ cells.

The CDR3 length is 15 residues. The germline CDR1 and CDR2 sequences are SSHAT and FNYEAQ (reference sequence). TCRdb reworked the 5' RACE reads into one entry per CDR3 protein, no DNA. The repertoire table contains 300,000 to 450,000 distinct CDR3 sequences. The sequencing input was blood T cells: a sorted CD56 or NKG2C T cell subset, CD4+ or CD8+ T cells, or bulk PBMC T cells (not recorded which). The chain joins TRBV7-7 to TRBJ2-1; TCRdb indicates TRBD2, and absent DNA this call remains unverified. The receptor comes from a man aged 18-70 years in good health. The CDR3 spells CASSQDGGGANEQFF.